The clone carrying this TCR beta chain was seen a few times. The antigen is not known. Germline V gives CDR1 SGHDT, CDR2 YYEEEE. The CDR3 sequence is 12 residues long. The V and J ends lost 0 bases and 8 bases respectively, with 8 bases between them. The data derive from a study of post-analysis software for immune sequencing data. Overall study context: Relapsing-remitting, secondary progressive and progressive-relapsing forms made up the multiple sclerosis disease courses.

The library was made from cDNA and included unique molecular identifiers. When roughly 1 to 10 million T cells were used, they gave approximately 450,000 cDNA molecules. Via MiXCR, TCRdb re-called the PCR reads, giving one row per CDR3 protein. This sample has roughly 580,000 distinct CDR3 sequences, with about 40% found just once. Whole-study findings and limits: Relative to controls, patients with multiple sclerosis showed significantly lower normalized Chao1 diversity. Relative to controls, patients had about 5 TRBV segments at higher frequency, with TRBV5-6, TRBV5-1 and TRBV20-1 among these. When the samples were clustered directly with F measure, those that had been prepared in the same batch showed strong co-clustering.

What was sequenced was blood. The TCR originated in a girl under 18 with multiple sclerosis. The chain has TRBV5-6 and TRBJ1-2, with no clear D. For the CDR3, the DNA is TGTGCCAGCAGCTTGGAGAGGGCCGGCTACACCTTC. Amino acid sequence: CASSLERAGYTF.